What follows is one T cell receptor (beta chain) and its context. These data belong to a study of OX40 agonist ivuxolimab in advanced cancers. V was clipped by 3 bases and J by 5 bases, with 15 bases between them. Germline V gene data show CDR1 as LGHNA and CDR2 as YNFKEQ. This CDR3 contains 15 residues. Some clones are missing from TCRdb's copy, which holds only in-frame ones; the method was immunoSEQ multiplex PCR. The data contain 16,000 or so clones, roughly three quarters of them singletons. The V and J genes are TRBV4-2 and TRBJ2-3; D may be TRBD1 or TRBD2 (6 bases each). This receptor was taken from an adult with an advanced solid tumor such as melanoma, head and neck, liver or kidney cancer. Source: CD4+ or CD8+ T cells sorted from blood, taken in a trial of the OX40 agonist ivuxolimab. The CDR3 region is CASSHEVGGGDTQYF. CDR3 sequence (DNA): TGTGCCAGCAGCCACGAGGTCGGAGGGGGAGATACGCAGTATTTT.